This T cell receptor beta chain was identified during a study of human T cells and chemical hapten exposure (dated by TCRdb to about 2021). Broadly, across the study: For sensitization, 2% DPC in acetone was applied to a roughly 2 cm by roughly 2 cm area of upper inner arm skin. Patch testing on the upper back used Finn chambers containing 0.01% DPC, with scoring done after 6 days according to International Contact Dermatitis Research Group standards. Blood samples were taken from patients before sensitization (week 0) and then at 2, 6 and about 24 weeks after DPC sensitization. Alopecia areata with under or over 50% scalp involvement, alopecia totalis and alopecia universalis were represented in the patient cohort, which was mostly female. Patients additionally received weekly therapeutic DPC doses to the scalp throughout the roughly 25-week study period. Libraries were pooled for sequencing, and variation in per-sample TCR yields was attributed mainly to small differences in library volumes within the pool. In alopecia patients, the study followed how the peripheral blood TCR repertoire changed in vivo over primary and secondary sensitization to diphenylcyclopropenone (DPC), a hapten. About 28 alopecia patients gave blood for TCR sequencing at one to four time points (pre-sensitization, 2, 6 and 24 weeks). What the study reported, not specific to this receptor: Expanded TCRs formed significantly more large CDR3 similarity clusters than pre-sensitization or healthy control sets, consistent with antigen-driven responses. Because all patients had alopecia, a presumed autoimmune disease, the immune response of the patients might differ from that of healthy individuals. Patch test score was positively correlated with the number of PT1 expanded TCRs, with significance at thresholds 8, 16 and 32 but not at 4. After repeated subsampling, the strength of the expansion versus patch-test correlation and the threshold at which it became significant changed. The number of TCRs above 1 in 1000 frequency did not change with DPC sensitization; there was no evidence of global repertoire structure alterations.

Interpreted using the paper, the time point label stands for: patch test 1, 2 weeks after DPC sensitization. Interpreted using the paper, the treatment or condition label stands for: therapeutic diphenylcyclopropenone sensitization with weekly scalp DPC. At every patch-test visit, the blood draw took place before the patch test was put on. Patients were eligible if aged 18 to 70, diagnosed with alopecia and judged suitable for DPC therapy, and pregnant patients were excluded. Total RNA was isolated from unfractionated whole blood collected in Tempus Blood RNA tubes. V is cut by 4 bases and J by 3 bases, and the space between the germline ends is 13 bases. The CDR3 runs 13 residues from the cysteine to the phenylalanine. The CDR3 DNA has 39 bases and is translated from base 1. For CDR1 and CDR2, the germline V gene lists SQVTM and ANQGSEA. Libraries were built with RACE. The reads were generated on a NextSeq 500. During library preparation, unique molecular identifiers were attached to individual cDNA molecules so that TCRs could be counted quantitatively and reproducibly. Each blood RNA sample was used to sequence both TCR alpha and TCR beta chains. The paper's processing steps were these. The median number of TCRs per sample was some 100,000, ranging from about 23,224 to 700,000. The Decombinator software suite was used to annotate the V, J and CDR3 of the TCR reads. To make PS versus PT1 abundance plots, every sample was subsampled to the same number of TCRs (28,000). Expanded TCRs were defined as absent before sensitization and observed at least eight times at the 2-week time point. TCRdb trimmed the raw reads at Q25, called clones with MiXCR and kept productive beta chains. All rows with the same CDR3 protein become a single entry with the most common DNA and genes. The V and J calls here are based on TCRdb, not the publication. This sample comprises around 120,000 distinct CDR3 sequences, roughly 13% of them detected only once. About 0.85% of the sample is in the top ten clones.

Note on this clonotype: The antigen it binds to is not known. Base quality data are lacking; no much larger clone is found one base away.

The source material was whole blood, sampled in connection with sensitization to the hapten diphenylcyclopropenone (DPC). The clonotype originates from a young man with alopecia areata. Some clones in this sample may be carry-over from other donors' samples. The sequence joins TRBV29-1 to TRBJ2-7; a weak D assignment points to TRBD1 (6 bases agree). DNA sequence: TGCAGCGTTGGGGCAGGGGCGGGCTACGAGCAGTACTTC. Translated, it gives CSVGAGAGYEQYF.